This section outlines one T cell receptor (beta chain) sequence together with its context. The sample originates from a study of blood T cell repertoires in COVID-19. The junction had 4 bases not matched to a gene; V was cut back by 5 bases and J by 5 bases. The CDR3 contains 13 residues. The germline gives CDR1 SEHNR, CDR2 FQNEAQ (reference sequence). The protocol was immunoSEQ multiplex PCR, while the TCRdb copy is restricted to in-frame clones and leaves out a portion. The data hold just under 250,000 clones, with approximately 84% observed a single time. This receptor was obtained from a young woman who had recovered from COVID-19. This chain links TRBV7-9 with TRBJ1-2; 8 nucleotides align to TRBD1. The sequenced sample consisted of peripheral blood. Written as DNA, the CDR3 is TGTGCCAGCAGCGCCAGGGGGCTGTATGGCTACACCTTC. Translated, it gives CASSARGLYGYTF.